This T cell receptor (beta chain) was recorded in a study of T cell repertoires in aging, cancer and after chemotherapy. Study as a whole: Donors were grouped into six age bands spanning 30 or younger through 70 or older. Some 8.1 million TCR reads were in the whole dataset. Study outcomes and limitations: Age-matched healthy donors had significantly more diverse, less clonal blood TCR repertoires than untreated cancer patients.

This clonotype was seen only a few times. Its antigen is unidentified. CDR1 is MNHEY and CDR2 is SVGAGI in the germline V gene. V shed 2 bases, J shed 8 bases, and the junction held 8 bases outside the gene matches. The CDR3 spans 15 residues. Rearranged V-D-J TRB sequences were amplified with a mixed TRB-A/B primer pool. TCRdb reprocessed the multiplex PCR reads with MiXCR, giving one entry per CDR3 protein. The table has some 1,400 distinct CDR3 sequences, 66% seen once. The template was genomic DNA from peripheral blood, not RNA. Material: blood. The chain links TRBV6-5 to TRBJ2-2; 7 bases map to TRBD1. The TCR originated in a human donor with a blood cancer. The CDR3 nucleotides are TGTGCCAGCAGTTACAGGCAGGGGGAGATTGGGGAGCTGTTTTTT. This codes for CASSYRQGEIGELFF.